This TCR beta chain emerged from a study of molecular identifiers for immune sequencing clone quantification. Looked up from germline, CDR1 is MGHRA and CDR2 is YSYEKL. V shed 1 base, J shed 7 bases, and the junction held 8 bases outside the gene matches. This CDR3 region has 15 residues. One entry per CDR3 protein, called by TCRdb with MiXCR from the PCR reads. The sample consists of approximately 90,000 distinct CDR3 sequences, less than 25% of them appearing once. This clonotype was recorded a few times. Sorting recovered naive CD8 T cells on a CD8+CD4-CCR7+CD45RA+ profile. Sequenced sample: naive CD8+ T cells from blood, with Jurkat cell RNA spiked in. The subset is: FACS-sorted CD8+CD4-CCR7+CD45RA+ naive T cells. The receptor was derived from a human donor in good health. Some libraries in this study had Jurkat cell RNA spiked in. The chain employs TRBV4-1 and TRBJ2-7; 9 bases map to TRBD2. In DNA form, the CDR3 reads TGCGCCAGCAGCCAAGTAGTAGCGGGAGTTAGAGAGCAGTACTTC. Amino acid sequence: CASSQVVAGVREQYF.